These 29 T cell receptor beta chains came from one sample sequenced in a study of blood T cell repertoires in COVID-19. Assay used: immunoSEQ multiplex PCR; TCRdb lists only in-frame clones, some missing. The sample shows around 190,000 clones, under 90% of them seen only once. Sequencing was carried out using peripheral blood. The source is a human donor in a cohort sampled during active COVID-19.

The chain is built from TRBV12-3 or TRBV12-4 and TRBJ1-2; 7 nucleotides match TRBD1. Unmatched junction bases numbered 3, after V lost 4 bases and J lost 7 bases. The CDR3 runs 12 residues. Written as DNA, the CDR3 is TGTGCCAGCAGTTCCGGGACAGCTGGCTACACCTTC. Encoded protein: CASSSGTAGYTF.

The chain employs TRBV19 and TRBJ1-1, with D maybe TRBD1 (5 bases). The V end was cut by 4 bases, the J end by 1 base, with 7 bases between. Germline CDR1 LNHDA, CDR2 SQIVND (reference sequence). This CDR3 is built from 13 residues. The CDR3 loop is CASSKTGNTEAFF. The CDR3 coding sequence is TGTGCCAGTAGTAAAACAGGGAACACTGAAGCTTTCTTT.

In its sample, this clone was seen once. The J gene is TRBJ2-7, the V gene TRBV7-9; D is uncertain. Germline assignment: CDR1 SEHNR and CDR2 FQNEAQ (reference sequence). CDR3 length: 15 residues. V lost 5 bases and J 2 bases, leaving 16 bases between the germline ends. CDR3 protein: CASSNADFAPYEQYF. CDR3 nucleotide sequence: TGTGCCAGCAGCAATGCTGACTTCGCCCCCTACGAGCAGTACTTC.

J is TRBJ1-1 and V is TRBV7-9; D is possibly TRBD1 (6 bases). CDR3 length: 18 amino acids. Germline lookup yields CDR1 SEHNR and CDR2 FQNEAQ (reference sequence). V gave up 1 base and J gave up 0 bases, with 18 bases separating them. The CDR3 DNA reads TGTGCCAGCAGCTTAGGAAAGGGACAATCACGCATGAACACTGAAGCTTTCTTT. This codes for CASSLGKGQSRMNTEAFF.

The V and J genes are TRBV5-1 and TRBJ1-2; D might be TRBD1 (5 bases). The germline CDR1 and CDR2 sequences are SGHRS and YFSETQ. The germline V and J ends were trimmed by 4 bases and 0 bases, with 16 bases remaining between them. The CDR3 length is 16 residues. CDR3 DNA sequence: TGCGCCAGCAGCATAAATGACAGAAGGGCTAACTATGGCTACACCTTC. Translating it yields CASSINDRRANYGYTF.

The chain employs TRBV29-1 and TRBJ2-7, with TRBD2 matching 15 bases. After removal of 7 bases from V and 6 bases from J, the junction contained 7 bases not matched to a gene. CDR3 length: 14 residues. Germline CDR1 is SQVTM and CDR2 is ANQGSEA. CDR3 amino acids: CSAATGLAGGEQYF. CDR3 nucleotide sequence: TGCAGCGCTGCGACGGGACTAGCGGGGGGCGAGCAGTACTTC.

The rearrangement links TRBV10-1 to TRBJ1-4; D remains unclear. From germline, CDR1 is WNHNN and CDR2 SYGVQD (reference sequence). The CDR3 runs to 16 residues. Trimming took 4 bases from V and 1 from J, leaving 13 bases between them. CDR3: CASSGWVRGTNEKLFF. The CDR3 nucleotides read TGCGCCAGCAGTGGGTGGGTTCGGGGAACTAATGAAAAACTGTTTTTT.

V usage is TRBV30 and J usage is TRBJ1-2; maybe TRBD1 (6 bases). The CDR3 runs 13 residues. V was clipped by 4 bases and J by 7 bases, with 16 bases between them. Germline lookup yields CDR1 GTSNPN and CDR2 SVGIG (reference sequence). CDR3 sequence (DNA): TGTGCCTGGACCGGGGAGGGGGTTGGTGGCTACACCTTC. Translation gives CAWTGEGVGGYTF.

The chain carries TRBV5-1 and TRBJ1-1; 7 bases fit TRBD1. CDR1 and CDR2 (germline): SGHRS, YFSETQ. The ends lost 4 bases at V and 4 bases at J; junction bases unmatched: 16. This CDR3 has 17 residues. The CDR3 region is CASSRGPGTVSSTEAFF. The DNA for the CDR3 is TGCGCCAGCAGCAGGGGTCCCGGGACAGTTAGCAGCACTGAAGCTTTCTTT.

The chain employs TRBV9 and TRBJ1-1; D not certain. V gave up 5 bases and J gave up 4 bases, with 15 bases separating them. In germline, CDR1 is SGDLS, CDR2 YYNGEE. This CDR3 is built from 14 residues. CDR3 nucleotide sequence: TGTGCCAGCAGGAGGGCCCCGTCGGGCACTGAAGCTTTCTTT. This gives the protein CASRRAPSGTEAFF.

The V and J genes are TRBV5-1 and TRBJ2-7; 8 bases agree with TRBD1. Germline V lookup: CDR1 SGHRS, CDR2 YFSETQ. The CDR3 consists of 16 residues. V was pared by 0 bases and J by 4 bases, with 9 bases of the junction left unmatched. The CDR3 sequence: CASSLDAGQVLYEQYF. As DNA, the CDR3 is TGCGCCAGCAGCTTGGATGCGGGACAGGTTTTGTACGAGCAGTACTTC.

This chain links TRBV27 with TRBJ1-2; maybe TRBD1 (6 bases). The CDR3 loop spans 11 amino acids. V lost 8 bases, J lost 5 bases, and 9 bases lay in between. Germline V lookup: CDR1 MNHEY, CDR2 SMNVEV (reference sequence). The CDR3 reads CASGQTYGYTF. CDR3 in DNA: TGTGCCAGCGGACAGACTTATGGCTACACCTTC.

This chain uses TRBV9 with TRBJ1-4; D is unresolved. CDR1 and CDR2 from the germline V gene are SGDLS and YYNGEE. Deletions cut 7 bases from V and 0 bases from J, with 13 bases between. The CDR3 totals 15 residues. CDR3 loop: CASSNSDSTNEKLFF. In DNA, the CDR3 is TGTGCCAGCTCGAACTCAGACTCAACTAATGAAAAACTGTTTTTT.

The chain joins TRBV3-1 (or the pseudogene TRBV3-2) to TRBJ1-2, with D possibly being TRBD1 (6 bases). Trimming took off 1 base at V and 4 bases at J, with 10 bases between the two ends. The CDR3 consists of 14 residues. Per germline, CDR1 LGHDT and CDR2 YNNKEL (reference sequence). CDR3 sequence reads: CASSQAGDPYGYTF. Here the CDR3 DNA reads TGTGCCAGCAGCCAAGCAGGGGACCCCTATGGCTACACCTTC.

CDR3 DNA sequence: TGTGCCAGCTCACATGACCCCAGGGCCTATCAGCCCCAGCATTTT. It translates to CASSHDPRAYQPQHF. V gene TRBV18 combines with J gene TRBJ1-5; perhaps TRBD1 as D (5 bases). Trimming pared 4 bases from V and 5 bases from J, leaving 15 bases between. CDR3 size: 15 residues. The V gene's germline CDR1 is KGHSH and CDR2 LQKENI.

The rearrangement joins TRBV6-5 to TRBJ2-7; 8 bases fit TRBD1. The CDR3 contains 15 residues. Germline CDR1 and CDR2: MNHEY and SVGAGI. J lost 2 bases, V lost 7 bases, and 10 bases had no gene match. The DNA for the CDR3 is TGTGCCAGCACCGAGACCGGGACAGGAGCCTACGAGCAGTACTTC. Amino acids: CASTETGTGAYEQYF.

The CDR3 DNA sequence: TGTGCCATCAGTGAGTTCCGGGACAGGGGTTCCTACGAGCAGTACTTC. It translates to CAISEFRDRGSYEQYF. The V gene is TRBV10-3, the J gene TRBJ2-7, with TRBD1 identical over 10 bases. Germline V gene data show CDR1 as ENHRY and CDR2 as SYGVKD. CDR3 size: 16 residues. The V gene end was trimmed by 1 base and the J gene end by 1 base; junction bases not matched to a gene: 4.

The chain is built from TRBV5-1 and TRBJ2-7; D possibly corresponds to TRBD1 (6 bases). The germline V and J ends were trimmed by 5 bases and 2 bases, with 11 bases remaining between them. CDR3 length equals 13 residues. Germline lookup yields CDR1 SGHRS and CDR2 YFSETQ. The CDR3 region is CASRMTGTYEQYF. The CDR3 DNA reads as TGCGCCAGCAGGATGACAGGAACCTACGAGCAGTACTTC.

On this clone itself: One end of the junction varies from germline; a read error may be responsible. This chain uses TRBV5-1 with TRBJ1-2; D is ambiguous. The CDR3 consists of 13 residues. CDR1 and CDR2 (germline): SGHRS, YFSETQ. CDR3: CASSLVDNFGYTF. CDR3 DNA sequence: TGCGCCAGCAGCTTGGTCGACAACTTTGGCTACACCTTC.

In this sample, this clone turned up once. The J gene is TRBJ2-7, the V gene TRBV9; 7 nucleotides agree with TRBD1. The CDR3 loop spans 14 amino acids. V was pared by 0 bases and J by 5 bases, with 5 bases of the junction left unmatched. The germline gives CDR1 SGDLS, CDR2 YYNGEE. CDR3 nucleotide sequence: TGTGCCAGCAGCGTAGACGACAGGGTCCACGAGCAGTACTTC. It codes for CASSVDDRVHEQYF.

The chain combines TRBV6-8 with TRBJ2-3, with D perhaps matching TRBD2 (6 bases). In germline, CDR1 is MNHGY, CDR2 SAAAGT. The CDR3 covers 17 residues. V lost 8 bases and J lost 4, with 25 bases in between. The CDR3 coding sequence is TGTGCCAGCGGTAGATCCTTGGCGGGGAAAAGCTCAGATACGCAGTATTTT. It encodes CASGRSLAGKSSDTQYF.

The chain is built from TRBV7-2 and TRBJ1-6; unclear D gene. Germline CDR1 SGHTA, CDR2 FQGNSA. Trimming stripped 1 base from V and 8 bases from J, with 6 bases between. The CDR3 sequence is 13 residues long. The CDR3, as DNA: TGTGCCAGCAGCTTAGGAGAAGATTCACCCCTCCACTTT. It is translated as CASSLGEDSPLHF.

This chain links TRBV11-2 with TRBJ2-7; possibly TRBD1 for D (6 bases). The germline CDR1 and CDR2 sequences are SGHAT and FQNNGV. The CDR3 totals 13 residues. Trimming left V 4 bases short and J 0 bases short, with 7 bases between. CDR3 coding DNA: TGTGCCAGCAGCTGGACAGTCTCCTACGAGCAGTACTTC. This codes for CASSWTVSYEQYF.

The sample holds one count of this clone. The V gene is TRBV5-5, the J gene TRBJ2-7; 8 positions agree with TRBD1. V gave up 5 bases and J gave up 2 bases; unmatched junction bases: 9. Germline V gene lookup returns CDR1 SGHKS and CDR2 YYEKEE (reference sequence). The CDR3 runs 15 residues. The CDR3 reads CASSRDRGFTYEQYF. The CDR3 DNA reads as TGTGCCAGCAGTCGCGACAGGGGATTTACCTACGAGCAGTACTTC.

The chain links TRBV7-2 to TRBJ2-3; 14 bases are shared with TRBD2. The CDR3 runs to 19 residues. With 1 base clipped from V and 0 bases from J, the junction kept 6 bases outside the gene matches. Per germline, CDR1 SGHTA and CDR2 FQGNSA. The chain's CDR3 is CASSLGLAGGPQSTDTQYF. The CDR3 coding sequence is TGTGCCAGCAGCTTAGGACTAGCGGGGGGGCCCCAAAGCACAGATACGCAGTATTTT.

This chain links TRBV30 with TRBJ2-1; D perhaps matches TRBD1 (6 bases). Trimming removed 0 bases at V and 5 bases at J, with 11 bases between. This CDR3 is 14 amino acids long. Per the germline V gene, CDR1 is GTSNPN and CDR2 is SVGIG (reference sequence). The CDR3 DNA reads TGTGCCTGGAGTGTGGGCAGGGGAAACAATGAGCAGTTCTTC. Translation gives CAWSVGRGNNEQFF. Full variable domain (rest looked up from reference TRBV30 and TRBJ2-1): SQTIHQWPATLVQPVGSPLSLECTVEGTSNPNLYWYRQAAGRGLQLLFYSVGIGQISSEVPQNLSASRPQDRQFILSSKKLLLSDSGFYLCAWSVGRGNNEQFFGPGTRLTVL.

The V call is TRBV29-1, the J call TRBJ1-1, with a possible D match to TRBD1 (5 bases). Germline V gene data show CDR1 as SQVTM and CDR2 as ANQGSEA. The CDR3 is 13 residues long. V shed 3 bases and J shed 4 bases, with 12 bases lying between them. CDR3 protein: CSVEAGPFTEAFF. The CDR3 DNA reads TGCAGCGTTGAGGCAGGGCCTTTCACTGAAGCTTTCTTT.

The chain employs TRBV18 and TRBJ1-3; D is unclear. The CDR3 runs to 14 residues. Trimming stripped 3 bases from V and 0 bases from J, with 6 bases between. CDR1 is KGHSH and CDR2 is LQKENI in the germline V gene. CDR3 region: CASSPTLSGNTIYF. CDR3 in DNA: TGTGCCAGCTCACCGACACTCTCTGGAAACACCATATATTTT.

The V call is TRBV9, the J call TRBJ1-1; 8 bases fit TRBD1. J lost 3 bases, V lost 4 bases, and 17 bases had no gene match. Per the germline V gene, CDR1 is SGDLS and CDR2 is YYNGEE. The CDR3 sequence is 18 residues long. The chain's CDR3 is CASSTPQAGQAGYTEAFF. The CDR3 DNA is TGTGCCAGCAGCACCCCTCAGGCGGGACAGGCAGGATACACTGAAGCTTTCTTT.